This record covers a single TCR beta chain. Its cognate antigen has yet to be identified. Per-nucleotide qualities are absent, and no much larger clonotype sits a single base away. CDR1 and CDR2 are read off the germline V gene as SGHRS and YFSETQ. The junction shows trimming of 4 bases on V and 3 bases on J, plus 13 bases between the germline ends. Including cysteine and phenylalanine, the CDR3 has 14 amino acids. CDR3 DNA only is kept here, 42 bases in frame from base 1. These data belong to a study of T cells after somatic rescue of genetic block (dated by TCRdb to about 2020). The study in broad terms: What the study looked at was long-term robustness, specifically in a T-cell system that came about through somatic rescue of a genetic block in T-cell development.

The library was prepared using the immunoSEQ multiplex PCR assay. In TCRdb, the immuneACCESS table is reduced to in-frame sequences with V and J assigned. These tables do not hold every clone; where another copy was compared, an unresolved V gene accounts for under half, and the others remain unexplained. The sample contains around 100,000 clones, around nine tenths of them found a single time. Of the sample, roughly 1.5% is held by the ten largest clones. The origin of this receptor is a woman aged 18-29 years. The material sequenced was peripheral blood mononuclear cells (PBMCs). The rearranged segments are TRBV5-1 and TRBJ2-5, with the D assignment possibly TRBD1 or TRBD2, given 5 matching bases for each. The CDR3 in this case is CASSLGTEEETQYF. The DNA reads TGCGCCAGCAGCCTGGGGACGGAGGAAGAGACCCAGTACTTC.